This T cell receptor beta chain was identified during a study of Ad26.COV2.S vaccination and SARS-CoV-2 variants. The CDR3 sequence is 15 residues long. CDR1 and CDR2 (germline): MNHEY, SVGAGI. The trim removed 0 bases at V and 4 bases at J, leaving 5 bases unmatched. Study-wide results and caveats: Placebo and vaccine recipients had non-spike TCR breadth that was similar.

As to this clone: Its target is not known.

Sequencing was performed with immunoSEQ multiplex PCR; in TCRdb, only in-frame clones are kept and a portion is missing. The sample holds 200,000 to 300,000 clones, 88% seen once. Stated treatment: about 20 received Ad26.COV2.S at low or high dose, single or two shots; a few received placebo; per-sample allocation not given. Day 63 after the first vaccine or placebo injection was the time point for sampling. Donation was by an adult aged 18-55 years who was in Boston. The chain recombines TRBV6-5 with TRBJ2-7, with TRBD2 matching 8 bases. The input for sequencing was peripheral blood, taken in a trial of Ad26.COV2.S vaccine versus placebo. The receptor was isolated from a person aged 18-65 years who received the Ad26.COV2.S COVID-19 vaccine or a placebo. CDR3 nucleotides: TGTGCCAGCAGTTACTCGCCGGGAGGGAGTTACGAGCAGTACTTC. Amino acid sequence: CASSYSPGGSYEQYF.